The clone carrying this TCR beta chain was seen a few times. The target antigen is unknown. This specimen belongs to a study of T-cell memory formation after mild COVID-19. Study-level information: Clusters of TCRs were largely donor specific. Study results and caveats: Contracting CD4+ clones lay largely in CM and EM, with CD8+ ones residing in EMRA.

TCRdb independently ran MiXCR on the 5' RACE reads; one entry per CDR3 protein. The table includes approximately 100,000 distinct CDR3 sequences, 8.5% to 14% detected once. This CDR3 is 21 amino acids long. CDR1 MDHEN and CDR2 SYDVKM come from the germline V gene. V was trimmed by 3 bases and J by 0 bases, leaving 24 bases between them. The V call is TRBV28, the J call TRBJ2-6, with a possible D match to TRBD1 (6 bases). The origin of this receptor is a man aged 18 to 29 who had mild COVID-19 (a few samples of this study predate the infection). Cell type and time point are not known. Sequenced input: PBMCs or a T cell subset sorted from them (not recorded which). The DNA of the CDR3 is TGTGCCAGCAGTTTCGTGCCACAGGGAGTCCCCACTATCTCTGGGGCCAACGTCCTGACTTTC. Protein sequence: CASSFVPQGVPTISGANVLTF.